A selection of T cell receptor beta chains follows, all from one sample in a study of cytomegalovirus exposure and HLA in healthy donors. Generated by immunoSEQ multiplex PCR, the TCRdb table keeps only in-frame clones and is missing some. The sample lists roughly 180,000 clones; roughly 82% were seen once. Material: PBMCs. These TCRs come from a man aged 35-49 years in good health and CMV-seronegative. Both conserved end residues are part of each CDR3. D genes are given only for firm matches.

V gene	J gene	D gene	CDR3 protein
TRBV19	TRBJ2-7	TRBD2	CASRKREGVYEQYF
TRBV30	TRBJ1-2	TRBD1	CAWRRGQRSNYGYTF
TRBV6-5	TRBJ2-2	NA	CASSYWQTNTGELFF
TRBV28	TRBJ2-6	NA	CASSQLQSSGANVLTF
TRBV27	TRBJ1-5	NA	CASRADRQENQPQHF
TRBV28	TRBJ2-7	TRBD1	CASSLAGTGGEQYF
TRBV29-1	TRBJ1-1	TRBD1	CSVNRDRNTEAFF
TRBV2	TRBJ2-1	TRBD2	CASRAIAGAYNEQFF
TRBV7-2	TRBJ2-3	NA	CASSLGAGADTQYF
TRBV30	TRBJ1-1	TRBD1	CAWSPSDRGRRTEAFF
TRBV14	TRBJ1-4	TRBD1	CASSQAPRGREKLFF
TRBV6-4	TRBJ2-6	NA	CASSRDSARANVLTF
TRBV18	TRBJ1-4	TRBD1	CASSPPGTGVGEKLFF
TRBV7-2	TRBJ1-2	NA	CASSRNRDGYTF
TRBV7-3	TRBJ2-1	NA	CASSLQAAYNEQFF
TRBV5-1	TRBJ1-1	TRBD1	CASSPQGATNTEAFF
TRBV28	TRBJ1-2	TRBD1	CASSTRDRGAFGYTF
TRBV19	TRBJ2-5	NA	CASSSDRQGTQYF
TRBV18	TRBJ1-1	NA	CASSLRGGQGTEAFF
TRBV29-1	TRBJ1-4	NA	CSVEDDRKGRRLFF
TRBV19	TRBJ1-1	NA	CASSIDRKGGRGNTEAFF
TRBV27	TRBJ1-2	NA	CASSLQGSGYGYTF
TRBV28	TRBJ2-7	NA	CATQGSAYEQYF
TRBV11-3	TRBJ2-3	TRBD2	CASSGGTSGGVPSTDTQYF
TRBV6-1	TRBJ2-5	TRBD2	CASSEVPSGRSPEGETQYF
TRBV11-2	TRBJ2-1	NA	CASSLEGGRRSYNEQFF
TRBV4-3	TRBJ2-7	NA	CASSQDPRGSYEQYF
TRBV6-1	TRBJ1-3	TRBD1	CASRSGQGWGNTIYF
TRBV7-9	TRBJ2-1	NA	CASEMDSSRGEQFF
TRBV9	TRBJ2-1	TRBD2	CASSVGRSSGGLTYNEQFF
TRBV11-3	TRBJ2-1	NA	CASSLVAGDEQFF
TRBV11-2	TRBJ2-7	NA	CASSLGQSYEQYF
TRBV9	TRBJ1-1	TRBD1	CASSPGTVVNTEAFF
TRBV20-1	TRBJ1-1	NA	CSARVEVGAFF
TRBV2	TRBJ1-2	NA	CASIGTTYSNYGYTF
TRBV5-1	TRBJ1-6	NA	CASSPRDMESPLHF
TRBV29-1	TRBJ2-7	TRBD2	CSVDGLAGTYEQYF
TRBV6-6	TRBJ2-1	NA	CASSYSSPNLNEQFF
TRBV2	TRBJ1-5	NA	CASSAYSNQPQHF
TRBV30	TRBJ2-6	TRBD1	CACSTGADFSGANVLTF
TRBV7-9	TRBJ1-1	NA	CASRGRDTEAFF
TRBV7-9	TRBJ2-1	TRBD1	CASTKDPGQGGYNEQFF
TRBV10-3	TRBJ1-2	NA	CAISEQGINYGYTF
TRBV7-9	TRBJ2-1	TRBD2	CASSLPYRLAGTRDEQFF
TRBV28	TRBJ1-5	TRBD1	CASSPGQGVNQPQHF
TRBV18	TRBJ1-3	NA	CASSLGEGNTIYF
TRBV2	TRBJ2-7	TRBD1	CASSVSLGTGGEQYF
TRBV12-5	TRBJ2-3	NA	CASGEGGSTDTQYF
TRBV30	TRBJ2-3	NA	CAWRYRGARTDTQYF